The present entry profiles one TCR beta chain with its context. The protocol was immunoSEQ multiplex PCR, while the TCRdb copy is restricted to in-frame clones and leaves out a portion. Among about 120,000 clones listed, more than 60% were seen once. Germline CDR1 ENHRY, CDR2 SYGVKD. V was cut by 0 bases and J by 7 bases, with 15 bases left in between. The CDR3 loop spans 16 amino acids. The data derive from a study of PD-1 blockade in mismatch repair-deficient tumors. Study overall: Patients had approximately 11 mismatch repair-deficient cancer types, all previously treated and progressing.

The chain is built from TRBV10-3 and TRBJ1-4, with D uncertain. The receptor comes from an adult with mismatch repair-deficient cancer. Sequenced here: peripheral blood, sampled more than 58 weeks after starting pembrolizumab. CDR3 in amino acids: CAISESTGFAIEKLFF. The CDR3 DNA is TGTGCCATCAGTGAGTCGACGGGGTTTGCAATTGAAAAACTGTTTTTT.